What follows are 17 T cell receptor beta chains derived from one specimen sequenced in a study of cytomegalovirus exposure and HLA in healthy donors (dated by TCRdb to 2016 to 2017). Libraries came from the immunoSEQ multiplex PCR assay. For the multiplex PCR, a mixture combining 60 forward primers for TCR Vbeta segments and 13 reverse primers for TCR Jbeta segments was used. The clones in this table, taken by TCRdb from immuneACCESS, are in-frame only. Not every clone is retained; where verified, under half of the shortfall comes from an unresolved V gene, and the cause of the rest is unknown. The sample yields fewer than 200,000 clones; roughly 88% were counted once. The top ten clones comprise under 1.5% of the sample. Sequenced sample: PBMCs. The receptors derive from a girl aged 2 to 9 in good health and CMV-seropositive.

The chain couples TRBV19 to TRBJ1-1; TRBD1 matches at 8 bases. The CDR3 loop spans 14 amino acids. From germline, CDR1 is LNHDA and CDR2 SQIVND (reference sequence). V lost 7 bases, J lost 0 bases, and 4 bases stayed unmatched. In nucleotides, the CDR3 is TGTGCCAGTAAACCGACAGGGGTGAACACTGAAGCTTTCTTT. This translates into CASKPTGVNTEAFF.

This clone was counted a single time. DNA of the CDR3: TGTGCCAGCAGCTTAAGAGGATACAATGAGCAGTTCTTC. It specifies CASSLRGYNEQFF. This rearrangement joins TRBV7-9 to TRBJ2-1; D remains ambiguous. Germline V gene data show CDR1 as SEHNR and CDR2 as FQNEAQ (reference sequence). With 2 bases removed from V and 4 bases from J, the gap between germline ends came to 6 bases. This CDR3 region has 13 residues.

This clone was counted a few times. V gene TRBV7-2 combines with J gene TRBJ1-1; D may be TRBD1 (5 bases). Between the trimmed V and J ends, which lost 0 bases and 7 bases, there was a span of 9 bases. CDR3 length: 13 residues. Per the germline V gene, CDR1 is SGHTA and CDR2 is FQGNSA. CDR3 sequence reads: CASSLARGREAFF. CDR3 nucleotides: TGTGCCAGCAGCTTAGCGCGGGGCCGTGAAGCTTTCTTT.

The chain joins TRBV18 to TRBJ1-1; no firm D call. The CDR3 loop spans 15 amino acids. With 3 bases removed from V and 1 base from J, the gap between germline ends came to 12 bases. CDR1 and CDR2 from the germline V gene are KGHSH and LQKENI. CDR3 residues: CASSPARHSNTEAFF. CDR3 sequence (DNA): TGTGCCAGCTCACCGGCGAGACACTCGAACACTGAAGCTTTCTTT.

The CDR3, as DNA: TGTGCCAGCAGTTACTCCGGCGGCGGCGGTAGTCAGCCCCAGCATTTT. Translated, it gives CASSYSGGGGSQPQHF. V and J are TRBV6-6 and TRBJ1-5; D uncertain. There are 16 residues in the CDR3. The V gene lost 0 bases and the J gene lost 6 bases, with 15 bases spanning the gap. Germline CDR1 and CDR2: MNHNY and SVGAGI (reference sequence).

The chain is built from TRBV10-1 and TRBJ1-1; perhaps TRBD1 as D (5 bases). Trimming took off 4 bases at V and 0 bases at J, with 6 bases between the two ends. The CDR3 is 13 amino acids. CDR1 WNHNN and CDR2 SYGVQD come from the germline V gene (reference sequence). Here the CDR3 reads CASSGQMNTEAFF. The CDR3 bases are TGCGCCAGCAGTGGACAGATGAACACTGAAGCTTTCTTT.

V is TRBV28 and J is TRBJ2-3, with 12 bases that match TRBD2. Germline V gene sequence: CDR1 MDHEN, CDR2 SYDVKM. Trimming removed 8 bases from V and 15 bases from J; junction bases left unmatched: 12. There are 13 residues in the CDR3. CDR3: CASLATSGSGDYF. CDR3 sequence (DNA): TGTGCCAGCCTCGCGACTAGCGGGAGCGGGGACTATTTT.

V gene TRBV30 combines with J gene TRBJ1-2; D possibly corresponds to TRBD1 (6 bases). V lost 4 bases, J lost 8 bases, and 17 bases lay in between. Germline V CDR1 and CDR2: GTSNPN, SVGIG (reference sequence). The CDR3 sequence is 13 residues long. The CDR3 nucleotides read TGTGCCTGGAATCCGGACAGCGCTGGAGGCTACACCTTC. It translates to CAWNPDSAGGYTF.

This chain uses TRBV5-1 with TRBJ2-6; 10 positions match TRBD1. There are 18 residues in the CDR3. Looked up from germline, CDR1 is SGHRS and CDR2 is YFSETQ. The V and J ends lost 4 bases and 4 bases, in that order; junction bases with no gene match: 11. The CDR3 region has the DNA TGCGCCAGCAGCCAAGTCCCGGGACAGGGGTACGGGGCCAACGTCCTGACTTTC. Protein: CASSQVPGQGYGANVLTF.

The genes are TRBV30 and TRBJ1-5, with a possible D match to TRBD1 (6 bases). The CDR3 extends over 15 amino acids. Germline V gene data show CDR1 as GTSNPN and CDR2 as SVGIG (reference sequence). V shed 0 bases and J shed 6 bases, with 15 bases lying between them. CDR3 coding DNA: TGTGCCTGGAGTGTTGGGGGCTCACTGGGTCAGCCCCAGCATTTT. Translation: CAWSVGGSLGQPQHF.

Here the CDR3 DNA reads TGTGCCAGCACCTCCTTCCTGGGACAGGGAAACTACGAGCAGTACTTC. The encoded protein is CASTSFLGQGNYEQYF. The chain employs TRBV28 and TRBJ2-7, with 9 bases aligning to TRBD1. CDR1 MDHEN and CDR2 SYDVKM come from the germline V gene. The CDR3 sequence is 16 residues long. With V trimmed by 7 bases and J by 3 bases, 13 bases remained unmatched.

The chain uses TRBV11-3 and TRBJ1-5; TRBD1 might be the D (6 bases). This CDR3 has 19 residues. Germline loops: CDR1 SGHNT, CDR2 YENEEA. V was trimmed by 0 bases and J by 0 bases, leaving 18 bases between them. DNA of the CDR3: TGTGCCAGCAGCTTAGAACGCCCGGGACAATTCTATAGCAATCAGCCCCAGCATTTT. This encodes CASSLERPGQFYSNQPQHF.

The rearrangement links TRBV5-6 to TRBJ1-6; possibly TRBD1 for D (5 bases). Trimming took off 2 bases at V and 6 bases at J, with 18 bases between the two ends. Germline V gives CDR1 SGHDT, CDR2 YYEEEE. The CDR3 totals 17 residues. In nucleotides, the CDR3 is TGTGCCAGCAGCTTAAAGTCGTGGGGCAGACTTAATTCACCCCTCCACTTT. This codes for CASSLKSWGRLNSPLHF.

This rearrangement joins TRBV30 to TRBJ1-2; no firm D call. Germline values: CDR1 GTSNPN, CDR2 SVGIG (reference sequence). This CDR3 has 15 residues. The V and J ends lost 0 bases and 0 bases respectively, with 11 bases between them. CDR3 sequence (DNA): TGTGCCTGGAGTGTACGGGAGGTAGCTAACTATGGCTACACCTTC. Its translation: CAWSVREVANYGYTF.

The genes are TRBV2 and TRBJ2-3; D is uncertain. CDR3 length equals 11 residues. Germline-derived CDR1 and CDR2 are SNHLY and FYNNEI. Between the trimmed V and J ends, which lost 6 bases and 8 bases, there was a span of 9 bases. The CDR3 region is CASSRSSTQYF. The CDR3 DNA follows: TGTGCCAGCAGCCGTTCTAGTACGCAGTATTTT.

Regarding this clone: One end of the junction fails to match germline, which may point to a read error. The CDR3 DNA sequence: TGTGCTAGTAGTTTGTACAGCGGGGGGTCGGGGGAGCTGTTTTTT. The encoded protein is CASSLYSGGSGELFF. This rearrangement joins TRBV12-5 to TRBJ2-2, with 9 bases identical to TRBD2. The CDR3 is 15 residues long. Germline loops: CDR1 LGHNT, CDR2 FRNRAP.

This sequence joins TRBV11-2 and TRBJ2-5, with D tentatively TRBD1 (6 bases). CDR3 length: 14 amino acids. Between the trimmed V and J ends, which lost 1 base and 4 bases, there was a span of 10 bases. Germline CDR1 SGHAT, CDR2 FQNNGV. The CDR3 loop reads CASSLVGRGETQYF. CDR3 nucleotide sequence: TGTGCCAGCAGCTTAGTCGGCAGGGGAGAGACCCAGTACTTC.